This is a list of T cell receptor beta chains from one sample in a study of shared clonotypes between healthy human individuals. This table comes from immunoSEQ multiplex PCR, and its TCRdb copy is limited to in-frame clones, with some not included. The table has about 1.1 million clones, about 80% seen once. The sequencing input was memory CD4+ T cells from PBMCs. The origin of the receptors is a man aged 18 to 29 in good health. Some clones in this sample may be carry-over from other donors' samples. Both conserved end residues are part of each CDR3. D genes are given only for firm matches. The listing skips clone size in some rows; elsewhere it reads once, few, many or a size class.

TGTGCCAGCAGTTTGCCAAGCTTTTATGGCTACACCTTC,CASSLPSFYGYTF,.,TRBV28,TRBJ1-2,.
TGTGCCAGCAGCTTCCTTGAGCGGGTTAGCACAGATACGCAGTATTTT,CASSFLERVSTDTQYF,.,TRBV5-4,TRBJ2-3,.
TGCAGCGTTGCCCAGGGGGCATCAGATAGCAATCAGCCCCAGCATTTT,CSVAQGASDSNQPQHF,TRBD1,TRBV29-1,TRBJ1-5,.
TGTGCCAGCAGTTTACGGCTGGGACAAGGGGGGCAGTTCTTC,CASSLRLGQGGQFF,.,TRBV28,TRBJ2-1,.
TGTGCCAGCAGCTCCGGACAGTTCTATGGCTACACCTTC,CASSSGQFYGYTF,.,TRBV7-2,TRBJ1-2,few
TGCAGCGTTGAATGGAGTCAGGGCGGAAACACCATATATTTT,CSVEWSQGGNTIYF,.,TRBV29-1,TRBJ1-3,once
TGCGCCAGCAGCCAAGAGGCGGGAGCCCGCGAGCAGTACTTC,CASSQEAGAREQYF,TRBD2,TRBV4-3,TRBJ2-7,few
TGTGCCACCAGCCTCCTACTGAGCAATGAGCAGTTCTTC,CATSLLLSNEQFF,.,TRBV15,TRBJ2-1,.
TGCGCCAGCAGCCAAGATTTTGGAGGTGGGGCAGCCCAGCATTTT,CASSQDFGGGAAQHF,.,TRBV4-3,TRBJ1-5,.
TGTGCCAGCAGCTTAGGGTCGGCCCCCGGGCAAGAGACCCAGTACTTC,CASSLGSAPGQETQYF,.,TRBV7-9,TRBJ2-5,.
TGTGCCAGCAGAAAAACTAGCGGGAGTCTTTACGAGCAGTACTTC,CASRKTSGSLYEQYF,TRBD2,TRBV6-5,TRBJ2-7,few
TGTGCCAGCAGCTTGGCCGCCGGGGACACTGAAGCTTTCTTT,CASSLAAGDTEAFF,.,TRBV5-4,TRBJ1-1,.
TGTGCCAGCAGTTTGAGCCAGGCTTATCAGCCCCAGCATTTT,CASSLSQAYQPQHF,.,TRBV27,TRBJ1-5,.
TGCGCCAGCAGCCAAGAGGGAACTGGTGGCTACACCTTC,CASSQEGTGGYTF,.,TRBV4-3,TRBJ1-2,.
TGTGCCAGCTCACCGAGAAATCAGCTCACCGGGGAGCTGTTTTTT,CASSPRNQLTGELFF,.,TRBV18,TRBJ2-2,.
TGTGCCAGCAGCAAGGGGGGAGGTGAGACCCTCTACGAGCAGTACTTC,CASSKGGGETLYEQYF,.,TRBV28,TRBJ2-7,.
TGTGCCATTGGGGCCGGGACAGGGGGCAATCAGCCCCAGCATTTT,CAIGAGTGGNQPQHF,TRBD1,TRBV19,TRBJ1-5,many
TGCGCCAGCAGCTGGACAGGGGGCCTGGATCAGCCCCAGCATTTT,CASSWTGGLDQPQHF,TRBD1,TRBV4-1,TRBJ1-5,.
TGTGCCAGCAGCTTAGCGCAGAGACTAGCGAGCACAGATACGCAGTATTTT,CASSLAQRLASTDTQYF,TRBD2,TRBV7-2,TRBJ2-3,.
TGTGCCAGCAGCTTAGGGCAGGGGTGGGAGACCCAGTACTTC,CASSLGQGWETQYF,.,TRBV11-2,TRBJ2-5,.
TGTGCCACCAGCAGTCGGACAGGCACAGATACGCAGTATTTT,CATSSRTGTDTQYF,.,TRBV15,TRBJ2-3,.
TGTGCCAGCAGCTCGGGACAGGGCGGGACAGATACGCAGTATTTT,CASSSGQGGTDTQYF,TRBD1,TRBV7-3,TRBJ2-3,.
TGTGCCAGCAGACACCCGGGACTAGCACTCCATGAGCAGTTCTTC,CASRHPGLALHEQFF,TRBD2,TRBV7-2,TRBJ2-1,few
TGTGCCAGCAGTGAAGCAGGCGTTAATCAGCCCCAGCATTTT,CASSEAGVNQPQHF,.,TRBV6-1,TRBJ1-5,.
TGCGCCAGCAGCCTGATGGCGGGGAACTCTGGAAACACCATATATTTT,CASSLMAGNSGNTIYF,.,TRBV5-1,TRBJ1-3,.
TGTGCCAGCAGCGTGGGACCACGGGACGAGCAGTACTTC,CASSVGPRDEQYF,.,TRBV7-2,TRBJ2-7,.
TGTGCCAGCAGTTACGGAGGTAGCGGGAATCAGGAGACCCAGTACTTC,CASSYGGSGNQETQYF,TRBD2,TRBV6-6,TRBJ2-5,few
TGTGCCAGCAGCTGGGACAGCTCGAACACTGAAGCTTTCTTT,CASSWDSSNTEAFF,TRBD1,TRBV11-1,TRBJ1-1,.
TGTGCCAGCAGTGAAAATAGCGTCGGGGAGCTGTTTTTT,CASSENSVGELFF,.,TRBV6-1,TRBJ2-2,.
TGCGCCAGCAGCTTGTGGGCCGGTACCTCTGGAAACACCATATATTTT,CASSLWAGTSGNTIYF,.,TRBV5-1,TRBJ1-3,.
TGTGCCAGCAGCGACAGGGCGAACACTGAAGCTTTCTTT,CASSDRANTEAFF,.,TRBV9,TRBJ1-1,.
TGTGCCAGCAGTTACTCGAACAGGGGCCAAGAGACCCAGTACTTC,CASSYSNRGQETQYF,TRBD1,TRBV6-5,TRBJ2-5,.
TGTGCCAGCAGCTTTGTCGGGTCAAGAGGCGGCTATGGCTACACCTTC,CASSFVGSRGGYGYTF,.,TRBV7-3,TRBJ1-2,.
TGTGCCAGCAGTCCGTCGACAAGGGAAGATACGCAGTATTTT,CASSPSTREDTQYF,.,TRBV6-6,TRBJ2-3,.
TGTGCCAGCAGCCCGACCCGGGACTCAGCATACGAGCAGTACTTC,CASSPTRDSAYEQYF,.,TRBV7-2,TRBJ2-7,.
TGTGCCAGCAGCCAAGATGTAGGGGTCTCCGGGGAGCTGTTTTTT,CASSQDVGVSGELFF,.,TRBV4-2,TRBJ2-2,.
TGTGCCAGCAGCTTACTAGCGGGAGAAGATACGCAGTATTTT,CASSLLAGEDTQYF,TRBD2,TRBV7-3,TRBJ2-3,few